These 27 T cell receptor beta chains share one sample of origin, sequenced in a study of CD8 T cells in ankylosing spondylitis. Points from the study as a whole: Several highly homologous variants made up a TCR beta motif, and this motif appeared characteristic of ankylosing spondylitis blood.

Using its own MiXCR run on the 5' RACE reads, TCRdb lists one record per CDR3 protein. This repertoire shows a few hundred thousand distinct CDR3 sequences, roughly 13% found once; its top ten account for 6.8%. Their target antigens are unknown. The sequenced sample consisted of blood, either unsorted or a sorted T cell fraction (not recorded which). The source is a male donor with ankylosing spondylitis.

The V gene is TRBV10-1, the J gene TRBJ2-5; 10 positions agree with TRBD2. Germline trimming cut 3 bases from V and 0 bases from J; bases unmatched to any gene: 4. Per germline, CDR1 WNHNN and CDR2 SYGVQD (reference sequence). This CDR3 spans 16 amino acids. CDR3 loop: CASSESTSGDQETQYF. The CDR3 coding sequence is TGCGCCAGCAGTGAAAGCACTAGCGGGGACCAAGAGACCCAGTACTTC.

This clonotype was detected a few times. The CDR3 region has the DNA TGTGCCAGCAGTGAATCTAGGAATGAGCAGTTCTTC. Protein product: CASSESRNEQFF. V gene TRBV25-1 combines with J gene TRBJ2-1; D ambiguous. V was shortened by 1 base and J by 7 bases, with 5 bases between the two germline ends. This CDR3 is 12 amino acids long. Germline-derived CDR1 and CDR2 are MGHDK and SYGVNS.

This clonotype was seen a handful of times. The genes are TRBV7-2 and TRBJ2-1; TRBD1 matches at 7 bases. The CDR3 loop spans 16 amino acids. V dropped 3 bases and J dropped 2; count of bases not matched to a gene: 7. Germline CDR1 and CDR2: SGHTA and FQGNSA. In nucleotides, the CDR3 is TGTGCCAGCAGCTTCATCGCAGGGGGAACCTACAATGAGCAGTTCTTC. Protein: CASSFIAGGTYNEQFF.

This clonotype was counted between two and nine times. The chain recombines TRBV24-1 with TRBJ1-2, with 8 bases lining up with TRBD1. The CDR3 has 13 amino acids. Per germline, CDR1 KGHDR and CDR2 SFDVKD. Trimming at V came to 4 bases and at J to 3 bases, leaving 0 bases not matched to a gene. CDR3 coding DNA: TGTGCCACCAGTGAGGGACAGGACTATGGCTACACCTTC. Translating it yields CATSEGQDYGYTF.

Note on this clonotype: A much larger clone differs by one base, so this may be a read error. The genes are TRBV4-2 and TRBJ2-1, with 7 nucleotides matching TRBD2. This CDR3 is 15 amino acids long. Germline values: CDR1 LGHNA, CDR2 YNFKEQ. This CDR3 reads CASSQVTSEVNEKFF. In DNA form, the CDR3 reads TGTGCCAGCAGCCAAGTAACTAGCGAAGTTAATGAGAAGTTCTTC.

The CDR3 loop reads CSAIGPGGSYSNQPQHF. CDR3 in DNA: TGCAGTGCTATTGGCCCGGGGGGTTCCTATAGCAATCAGCCCCAGCATTTT. This rearrangement joins TRBV20-1 to TRBJ1-5, with D perhaps TRBD1 (5 bases). CDR3 length equals 17 residues. Looked up from germline, CDR1 is DFQATT and CDR2 is SNEGSKA (reference sequence). V was cut by 4 bases and J by 0 bases, with 19 bases left in between.

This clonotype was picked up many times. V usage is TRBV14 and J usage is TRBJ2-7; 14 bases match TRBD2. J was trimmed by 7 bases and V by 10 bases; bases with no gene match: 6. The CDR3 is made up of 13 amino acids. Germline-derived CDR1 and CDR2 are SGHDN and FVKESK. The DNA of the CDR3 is TGTGCCACGTCGACTAGCGGGAGGGTTGAGCAGTACTTC. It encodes CATSTSGRVEQYF.

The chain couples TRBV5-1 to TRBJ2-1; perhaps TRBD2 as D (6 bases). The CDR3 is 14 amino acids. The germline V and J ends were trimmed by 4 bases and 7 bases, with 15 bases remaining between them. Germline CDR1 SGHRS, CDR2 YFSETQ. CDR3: CASSGGGARNEQFF. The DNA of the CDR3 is TGCGCCAGCAGCGGCGGAGGGGCCCGGAATGAGCAGTTCTTC. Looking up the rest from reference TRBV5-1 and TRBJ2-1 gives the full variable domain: KAGVTQTPRYLIKTRGQQVTLSCSPISGHRSVSWYQQTPGQGLQFLFEYFSETQRNKGNFPGRFSGRQFSNSRSEMNVSTLELGDSALYLCASSGGGARNEQFFGPGTRLTVL.

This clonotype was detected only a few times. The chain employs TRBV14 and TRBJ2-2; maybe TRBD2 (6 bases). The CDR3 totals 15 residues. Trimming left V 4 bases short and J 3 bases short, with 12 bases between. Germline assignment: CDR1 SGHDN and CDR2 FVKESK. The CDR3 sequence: CASSPRTTYTGELFF. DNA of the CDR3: TGTGCCAGCAGCCCCAGGACTACCTACACCGGGGAGCTGTTTTTT.

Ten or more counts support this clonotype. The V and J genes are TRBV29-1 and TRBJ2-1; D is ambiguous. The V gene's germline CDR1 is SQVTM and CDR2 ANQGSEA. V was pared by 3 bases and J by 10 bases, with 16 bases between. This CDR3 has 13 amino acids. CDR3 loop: CSVDGGPMGEQFF. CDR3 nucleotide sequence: TGCAGCGTTGATGGTGGGCCTATGGGGGAGCAGTTCTTC.

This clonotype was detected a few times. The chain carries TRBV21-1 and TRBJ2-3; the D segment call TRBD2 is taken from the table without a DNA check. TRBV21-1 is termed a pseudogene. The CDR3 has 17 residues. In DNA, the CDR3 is TGTGCCAGCAGCAAAGTCCCTCCGAATAGCGAGTCAGATACGCAGTATTTT. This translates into CASSKVPPNSESDTQYF.

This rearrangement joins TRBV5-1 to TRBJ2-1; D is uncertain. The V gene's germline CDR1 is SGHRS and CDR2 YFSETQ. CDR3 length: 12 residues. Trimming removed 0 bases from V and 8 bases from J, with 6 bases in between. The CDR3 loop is CASSLEVYEQFF. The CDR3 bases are TGCGCCAGCAGCTTGGAGGTCTATGAGCAGTTCTTC.

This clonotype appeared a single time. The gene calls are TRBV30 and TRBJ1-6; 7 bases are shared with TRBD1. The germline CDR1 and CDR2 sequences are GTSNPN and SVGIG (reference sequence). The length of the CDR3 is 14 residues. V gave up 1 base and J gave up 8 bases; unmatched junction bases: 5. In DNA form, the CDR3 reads TGTGCCTGGAGTGCCCGACAGGGTGATTCACCCCTCCACTTT. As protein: CAWSARQGDSPLHF.

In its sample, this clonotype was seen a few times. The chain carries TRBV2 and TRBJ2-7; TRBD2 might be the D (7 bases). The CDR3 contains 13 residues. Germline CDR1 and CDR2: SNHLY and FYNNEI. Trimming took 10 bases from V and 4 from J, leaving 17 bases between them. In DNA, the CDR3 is TGTGCCACCAAAGGGGGGGGAGTATACGAGCAGTACTTC. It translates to CATKGGGVYEQYF.

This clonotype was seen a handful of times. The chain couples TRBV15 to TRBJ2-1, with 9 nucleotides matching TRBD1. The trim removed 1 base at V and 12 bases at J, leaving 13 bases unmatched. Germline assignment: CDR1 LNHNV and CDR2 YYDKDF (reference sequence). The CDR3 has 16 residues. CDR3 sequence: CATSRVGRGRGQGQFF. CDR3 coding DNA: TGTGCCACCAGCAGAGTGGGAAGGGGACGGGGACAGGGGCAGTTCTTC.

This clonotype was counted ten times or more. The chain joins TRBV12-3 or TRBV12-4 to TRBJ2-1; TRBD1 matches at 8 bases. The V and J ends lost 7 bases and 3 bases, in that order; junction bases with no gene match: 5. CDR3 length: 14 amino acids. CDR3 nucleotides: TGTGCCAGCAACGGACAGGGACTCTACAATGAGCAGTTCTTC. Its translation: CASNGQGLYNEQFF.

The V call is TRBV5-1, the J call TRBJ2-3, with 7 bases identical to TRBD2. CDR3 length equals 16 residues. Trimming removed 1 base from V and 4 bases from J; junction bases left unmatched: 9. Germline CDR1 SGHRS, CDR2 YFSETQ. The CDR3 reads CASSLMVAGSADTQYF. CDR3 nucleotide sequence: TGCGCCAGCAGCTTGATGGTAGCGGGCTCGGCAGATACGCAGTATTTT.

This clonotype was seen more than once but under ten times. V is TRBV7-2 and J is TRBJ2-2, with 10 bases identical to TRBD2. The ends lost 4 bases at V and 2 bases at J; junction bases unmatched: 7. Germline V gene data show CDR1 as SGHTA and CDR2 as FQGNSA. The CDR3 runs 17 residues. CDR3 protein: CASSSRASGGNTGELFF. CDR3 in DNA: TGTGCCAGCAGCTCCAGGGCTAGCGGGGGTAACACCGGGGAGCTGTTTTTT.

CDR3 coding DNA: TGTGCCAGCAGCTCCCCGGACAGCACTACTAATGAAAAACTGTTTTTT. This encodes CASSSPDSTTNEKLFF. The genes are TRBV11-2 and TRBJ1-4; D is possibly TRBD1 (6 bases). The CDR3 covers 16 residues. Per germline, CDR1 SGHAT and CDR2 FQNNGV. Trimming left V 4 bases short and J 2 bases short, with 14 bases between.

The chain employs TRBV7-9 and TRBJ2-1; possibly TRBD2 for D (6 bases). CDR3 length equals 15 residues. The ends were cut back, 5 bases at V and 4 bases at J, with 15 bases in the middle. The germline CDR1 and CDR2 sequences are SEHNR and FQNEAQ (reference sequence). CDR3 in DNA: TGTGCCAGCAGCGAAACCGGGACTTCTTACAATGAGCAGTTCTTC. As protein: CASSETGTSYNEQFF.

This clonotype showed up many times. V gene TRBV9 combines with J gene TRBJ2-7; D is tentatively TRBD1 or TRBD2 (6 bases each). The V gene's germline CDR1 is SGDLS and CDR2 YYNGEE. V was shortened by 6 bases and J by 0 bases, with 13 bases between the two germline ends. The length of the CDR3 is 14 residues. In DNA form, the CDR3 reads TGTGCCAGCAATCGGGGGCCGAGCTCCTACGAGCAGTACTTC. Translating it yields CASNRGPSSYEQYF.

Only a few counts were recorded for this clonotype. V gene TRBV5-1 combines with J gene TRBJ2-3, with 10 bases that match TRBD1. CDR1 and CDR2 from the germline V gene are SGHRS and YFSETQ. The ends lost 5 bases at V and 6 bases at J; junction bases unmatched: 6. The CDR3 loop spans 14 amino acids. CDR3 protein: CASRRDRGGDTQYF. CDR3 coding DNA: TGCGCCAGCAGGAGGGACAGGGGAGGGGATACGCAGTATTTT.

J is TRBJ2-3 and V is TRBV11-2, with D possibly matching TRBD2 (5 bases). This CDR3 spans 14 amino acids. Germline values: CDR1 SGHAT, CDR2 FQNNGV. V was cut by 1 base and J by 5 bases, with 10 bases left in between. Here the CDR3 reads CASSLGPREDTQYF. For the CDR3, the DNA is TGTGCCAGCAGCTTAGGGCCGAGGGAAGATACGCAGTATTTT.

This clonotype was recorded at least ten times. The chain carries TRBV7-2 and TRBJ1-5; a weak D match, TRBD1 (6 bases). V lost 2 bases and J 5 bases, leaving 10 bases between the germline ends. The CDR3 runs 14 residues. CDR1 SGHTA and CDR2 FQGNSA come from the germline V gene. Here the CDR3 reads CASSLNSGDQPQHF. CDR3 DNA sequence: TGTGCCAGCAGCTTAAATTCAGGGGATCAGCCCCAGCATTTT.

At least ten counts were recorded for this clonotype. The CDR3 protein is CASSPPPNTGELFF. CDR3 DNA sequence: TGTGCCAGCAGTCCCCCCCCCAACACCGGGGAGCTGTTTTTT. The rearrangement links TRBV6-1 to TRBJ2-2; no clear D gene. This CDR3 region has 14 residues. Germline assignment: CDR1 MNHNS and CDR2 SASEGT. V lost 5 bases to trimming and J lost 2 bases, with 9 bases between them.

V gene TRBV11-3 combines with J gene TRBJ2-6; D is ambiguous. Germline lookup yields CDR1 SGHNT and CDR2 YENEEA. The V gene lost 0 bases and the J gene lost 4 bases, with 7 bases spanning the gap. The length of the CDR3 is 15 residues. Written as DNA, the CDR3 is TGTGCCAGCAGCTTAGAATGGCCGGGGGCCAACGTCCTGACTTTC. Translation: CASSLEWPGANVLTF. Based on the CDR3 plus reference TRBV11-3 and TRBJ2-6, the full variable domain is EAGVVQSPRYKIIEKKQPVAFWCNPISGHNTLYWYLQNLGQGPELLIRYENEEAVDDSQLPKDRFSAERLKGVDSTLKIQPAELGDSAVYLCASSLEWPGANVLTFGAGSRLTVL.

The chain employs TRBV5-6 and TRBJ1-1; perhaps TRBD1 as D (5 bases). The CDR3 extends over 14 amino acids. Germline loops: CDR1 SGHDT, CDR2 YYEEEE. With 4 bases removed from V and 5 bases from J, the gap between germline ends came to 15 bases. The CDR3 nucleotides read TGTGCCAGCAGCAGAGGGAGGGGTCGTACTGAAGCTTTCTTT. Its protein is CASSRGRGRTEAFF.